This T cell receptor (beta chain) was identified during a study of T cells in tuberculosis. Across the whole study: IGRA-negative adolescents, IGRA-positive adolescents with latent tuberculosis and adults with active tuberculosis formed this South African cohort.

Broader study findings: GMM-specific TCRs were nearer to active tuberculosis alpha repertoires, suggesting expansion.

A note on this clone: Its matching antigen is unknown.

On average approximately 100,000 T cells per donor were immunosequenced. Generated by immunoSEQ multiplex PCR, the TCRdb table keeps only in-frame clones and is missing some. This table has 25,000 to 30,000 clones, more than 85% appearing once. Germline CDR1 is MNHEY and CDR2 is SVGAGI. The CDR3 totals 15 residues. V lost 6 bases to trimming and J lost 2 bases, with 15 bases between them. The source of this sequence is a donor between 10 and 35 years old with latent tuberculosis or without tuberculosis infection. Sequencing was performed on PBMCs. The V call is TRBV6-5, the J call TRBJ2-3; the D gene is possibly TRBD1 (6 bases). Here the CDR3 reads CASSRGRDTTDTQYF. CDR3 in DNA: TGTGCCAGCAGCCGCGGACGGGACACCACAGATACGCAGTATTTT.